This T cell receptor (beta chain) comes out of a study of T cell repertoires in cytomegalovirus infection. The CDR3 extends over 15 amino acids. V lost 6 bases, J lost 3 bases, and 6 bases stayed unmatched. The V gene's germline CDR1 is MNHEY and CDR2 SVGEGT. TCRdb ran MiXCR on the reads and lists one entry per CDR3 protein. The sample contains approximately 990,000 distinct CDR3 sequences, 31% of which appear only once. This clonotype was recorded many times. Its antigen is not identified. The sequence derives from a human donor in good health (CMV status not recorded). Some clones in this sample may be carry-over from other donors' samples. The sequences come from cultured CD8+ T cells from PBMCs, collected from culture after CMV antigen stimulation. This chain connects TRBV6-2 or TRBV6-3 to TRBJ2-1; 9 bases line up with TRBD1. This CDR3 is CASSSGQGSYNEQFF. Written as DNA, the CDR3 is TGTGCCAGCAGCTCAGGACAGGGGAGCTACAATGAGCAGTTCTTC.